The 31 T cell receptor beta chains below come from one sample, sequenced in a study of cytomegalovirus exposure and HLA in healthy donors. PCR amplification relied on 60 Vbeta primers (plus 13 Jbeta primers). Sequencing was performed with immunoSEQ multiplex PCR; in TCRdb, only in-frame clones are kept and a portion is missing. The sample carries about 150,000 clones, 65% to 85% recorded once. Input material: PBMCs. These receptors were obtained from a man younger than 30 in good health and CMV-seronegative.

This clone was counted a single time. This CDR3 is CAISESQGNTGELFF. The CDR3 DNA sequence: TGTGCCATCAGTGAGTCGCAGGGGAACACCGGGGAGCTGTTTTTT. This sequence joins TRBV10-3 and TRBJ2-2, with a tentative D call TRBD1 (5 bases). CDR3 size: 15 residues. Germline CDR1 reads ENHRY; CDR2 reads SYGVKD. With 0 bases removed from V and 1 base from J, the gap between germline ends came to 6 bases.

In DNA, the CDR3 is TGTGCCAGCAGCTCAGATTCTAGCAATCAGCCCCAGCATTTT. This codes for CASSSDSSNQPQHF. The chain links TRBV9 to TRBJ1-5; D unclear. Germline CDR1 and CDR2: SGDLS and YYNGEE. This CDR3 has 14 residues. The ends were cut back, 4 bases at V and 0 bases at J, with 8 bases in the middle.

This clone was counted between two and nine times. The rearrangement joins TRBV18 to TRBJ1-6, with 7 bases matching TRBD1. The CDR3 covers 15 residues. V was pared by 2 bases and J by 6 bases, with 4 bases of the junction left unmatched. CDR1 is KGHSH and CDR2 is LQKENI in the germline V gene. The DNA of the CDR3 is TGTGCCAGCTCACCAAAACAGGGGACTAATTCACCCCTCCACTTT. It specifies CASSPKQGTNSPLHF.

V is TRBV19 and J is TRBJ2-1; 10 bases align to TRBD1. Trimming removed 10 bases from V and 4 bases from J; junction bases left unmatched: 7. CDR3 size: 14 residues. CDR1 is LNHDA, CDR2 SQIVND, per germline (reference sequence). The DNA of the CDR3 is TGTGCCACCGGACAGGGGGGACTTTACAATGAGCAGTTCTTC. Protein sequence: CATGQGGLYNEQFF.

This clone appeared once. J is TRBJ1-1 and V is TRBV6-1; perhaps TRBD1 as D (5 bases). CDR1 and CDR2 (germline): MNHNS, SASEGT. CDR3 length: 13 residues. Trimming removed 5 bases at V and 11 bases at J, with 18 bases between. The CDR3 reads CASSFGDFQAAFF. Here the CDR3 DNA reads TGTGCCAGCAGTTTCGGGGACTTTCAGGCCGCTTTCTTT.

The J gene is TRBJ1-3, the V gene TRBV9, with 8 bases fitting TRBD1. The junction had 7 bases not matched to a gene; V was cut back by 1 base and J by 4 bases. Germline V CDR1 and CDR2: SGDLS, YYNGEE. This CDR3 comprises 16 residues. CDR3 region: CASSVNQGAGGNTIYF. The CDR3 DNA is TGTGCCAGCAGCGTAAACCAGGGGGCAGGAGGAAACACCATATATTTT.

The CDR3 nucleotides are TGTGCCAGCAGCCAGCGACCGCTAGCGTTTAATGAAAAACTGTTTTTT. Translation: CASSQRPLAFNEKLFF. V is TRBV14 and J is TRBJ1-4; D is unclear. V was trimmed by 3 bases and J by 4 bases, leaving 15 bases between them. CDR3 length: 16 amino acids. Germline V gives CDR1 SGHDN, CDR2 FVKESK.

This sequence joins TRBV5-4 and TRBJ1-1; D may be TRBD1 (5 bases). This CDR3 region has 15 residues. The germline V gene encodes CDR1 SGHNT and CDR2 YYREEE (reference sequence). V was clipped by 3 bases and J by 1 base, with 13 bases between them. The CDR3 nucleotides are TGTGCCAGCAGCTCGCCAACTACAGGGAACACTGAAGCTTTCTTT. It encodes CASSSPTTGNTEAFF.

V and J are TRBV6-5 and TRBJ2-1, with TRBD1 identical over 9 bases. The CDR3 runs 15 residues. Germline V gene data show CDR1 as MNHEY and CDR2 as SVGAGI. V gave up 6 bases and J gave up 5 bases; unmatched junction bases: 8. CDR3 residues: CASRRGTGMNNEQFF. The CDR3 DNA reads TGTGCCAGCAGACGGGGGACAGGGATGAACAATGAGCAGTTCTTC.

This chain uses TRBV11-3 with TRBJ2-7; tentative D call: TRBD1 (6 bases). CDR1 and CDR2 from the germline V gene are SGHNT and YENEEA. The CDR3 length is 15 residues. V lost 1 base, J lost 2 bases, and 12 bases lay in between. In DNA form, the CDR3 reads TGTGCCAGCAGCTTAGGTTCAGGACAGACCTACGAGCAGTACTTC. Translation gives CASSLGSGQTYEQYF.

The chain recombines TRBV4-3 with TRBJ2-2; D is perhaps TRBD1 (5 bases). The CDR3 is made up of 17 amino acids. Germline CDR1 reads LGHNA; CDR2 reads YSLEER. The V gene lost 0 bases and the J gene lost 4 bases, with 15 bases spanning the gap. CDR3 protein: CASSQDLAGLGTGELFF. In DNA form, the CDR3 reads TGCGCCAGCAGCCAAGATCTGGCAGGGCTGGGCACCGGGGAGCTGTTTTTT.

V gene TRBV6-5 combines with J gene TRBJ1-1; TRBD1 might be the D (6 bases). V gave up 0 bases and J gave up 7 bases, with 18 bases separating them. This CDR3 is built from 16 residues. The germline V gene has CDR1 MNHEY and CDR2 SVGAGI. This CDR3 is CASSYSMAGDHFEAFF. Written as DNA, the CDR3 is TGTGCCAGCAGTTACTCGATGGCAGGGGACCACTTTGAAGCTTTCTTT.

V is TRBV11-2 and J is TRBJ1-1; possible D gene TRBD1, 5 bases. This CDR3 comprises 12 residues. Trimming removed 5 bases at V and 10 bases at J, with 14 bases between. Per the germline V gene, CDR1 is SGHAT and CDR2 is FQNNGV. The CDR3 sequence is CASSPDTTAAFF. In nucleotides, the CDR3 is TGTGCCAGCAGCCCGGACACGACCGCAGCTTTCTTT. Looking up the rest from reference TRBV11-2 and TRBJ1-1 gives the full variable domain: EAGVAQSPRYKIIEKRQSVAFWCNPISGHATLYWYQQILGQGPKLLIQFQNNGVVDDSQLPKDRFSAERLKGVDSTLKIQPAKLEDSAVYLCASSPDTTAAFFGQGTRLTVV.

The chain uses TRBV6-1 and TRBJ1-1; D gene uncertain. Germline CDR1 is MNHNS and CDR2 is SASEGT. This CDR3 is built from 12 residues. Trimming pared 3 bases from V and 3 bases from J, leaving 5 bases between. CDR3 in amino acids: CASSESHTEAFF. The CDR3, as DNA: TGTGCCAGCAGTGAGAGCCACACTGAAGCTTTCTTT.

V and J are TRBV7-2 and TRBJ2-3, with D uncertain. CDR1 and CDR2 from the germline V gene are SGHTA and FQGNSA. The CDR3 is 15 amino acids. With 7 bases removed from V and 0 bases from J, the gap between germline ends came to 14 bases. The CDR3 is CASNPSGGSTDTQYF. The CDR3, as DNA: TGTGCCAGCAACCCCAGTGGCGGCAGCACAGATACGCAGTATTTT.

V is TRBV7-3 and J is TRBJ2-1; maybe TRBD1 (6 bases). Germline V CDR1 and CDR2: SGHTA, FQGTGA. V lost 5 bases, J lost 6 bases, and 14 bases lay in between. This CDR3 is built from 14 residues. CDR3 sequence reads: CASSPPDRSNEQFF. CDR3 coding DNA: TGTGCCAGCAGCCCCCCGGACAGATCCAATGAGCAGTTCTTC. The full variable domain, rest sourced from reference TRBV7-3 and TRBJ2-1, is GAGVSQTPSNKVTEKGKYVELRCDPISGHTALYWYRQSLGQGPEFLIYFQGTGAADDSGLPNDRFFAVRPEGSVSTLKIQRTERGDSAVYLCASSPPDRSNEQFFGPGTRLTVL.

The V gene is TRBV9, the J gene TRBJ2-5; 8 bases match TRBD1. The germline CDR1 and CDR2 sequences are SGDLS and YYNGEE. The CDR3 has 13 residues. V shed 2 bases, J shed 5 bases, and the junction held 2 bases outside the gene matches. The CDR3 loop reads CASSVRGPETQYF. CDR3 in DNA: TGTGCCAGCAGCGTCAGGGGGCCGGAGACCCAGTACTTC.

This clone is a singleton in its sample. The chain couples TRBV7-3 to TRBJ2-1, with 12 nucleotides matching TRBD2. In germline, CDR1 is SGHTA, CDR2 FQGTGA. The CDR3 loop spans 15 amino acids. With 5 bases clipped from V and 7 bases from J, the junction kept 6 bases outside the gene matches. The CDR3 region has the DNA TGTGCCAGCAGCCCTAGCGGGGGGGCCTTGAATGAGCAGTTCTTC. The encoded protein is CASSPSGGALNEQFF.

The V call is TRBV14, the J call TRBJ1-1; tentative D call: TRBD1 (5 bases). Germline V gene data show CDR1 as SGHDN and CDR2 as FVKESK. CDR3 length: 13 residues. V was clipped by 4 bases and J by 4 bases, with 10 bases between them. The CDR3 spells CASSPGGSTEAFF. Written as DNA, the CDR3 is TGTGCCAGCAGCCCCGGGGGGTCCACTGAAGCTTTCTTT.

The chain joins TRBV28 to TRBJ1-3; TRBD1 might be the D (5 bases). Germline lookup yields CDR1 MDHEN and CDR2 SYDVKM. This CDR3 has 19 residues. The V end was cut by 7 bases, the J end by 2 bases, with 27 bases between. This CDR3 reads CASTAPKGRVQFPGNTIYF. The DNA for the CDR3 is TGTGCCAGCACCGCCCCGAAGGGCAGGGTCCAATTCCCTGGAAACACCATATATTTT.

V and J are TRBV29-1 and TRBJ2-1; TRBD2 might be the D (5 bases). This CDR3 has 12 amino acids. The ends were cut back, 3 bases at V and 14 bases at J, with 17 bases in the middle. The V gene's germline CDR1 is SQVTM and CDR2 ANQGSEA. CDR3 loop: CSVDVRVTGEFF. The CDR3 nucleotides read TGCAGCGTTGATGTACGGGTCACCGGGGAGTTCTTC.

The genes are TRBV23-1 and TRBJ1-5; TRBD1 agrees at 9 bases. Being an ORF, TRBV23-1 has a function that is uncertain. V shed 4 bases, J shed 7 bases, and the junction held 8 bases outside the gene matches. The CDR3 length is 15 residues. The CDR3 DNA reads as TGCGCCAGCAGTCCCCCGGGACAGGGAGAGCAGCCCCAGCATTTT. Protein product: CASSPPGQGEQPQHF.

The V gene is TRBV19, the J gene TRBJ1-5; the D gene is possibly TRBD1 (5 bases). Between the trimmed V and J ends, which lost 5 bases and 4 bases, there was a span of 18 bases. Germline CDR1 and CDR2: LNHDA and SQIVND (reference sequence). The CDR3 consists of 16 residues. DNA for the CDR3: TGTGCCAGTAGTCAGGGCCCGAAGGGGTTTAATCAGCCCCAGCATTTT. It encodes CASSQGPKGFNQPQHF.

Notes on this clone: The DNA is left out, because the CDR3 cannot be placed on it with certainty; the CDR3 is given as TCRdb lists it. The chain is built from TRBV19 and TRBJ1-1. The CDR3 sequence runs 14 residues, both termini included. CDR1 and CDR2 (germline): LNHDA, SQIVND (reference sequence). CDR3 sequence: CASTSGGSNTEAFF.

CDR3 loop: CASSQVLPGHDPDTQYF. The CDR3 region has the DNA TGCGCCAGCAGTCAGGTCCTTCCGGGACACGACCCGGATACGCAGTATTTT. V usage is TRBV23-1 and J usage is TRBJ2-3; possibly TRBD1 for D (6 bases). TRBV23-1 has ORF status, its function being uncertain. The length of the CDR3 is 17 residues. V gave up 3 bases and J gave up 6 bases, with 22 bases separating them.

The table lists this clone with a count of one. The chain uses TRBV10-2 and TRBJ1-3, with D unclear. This CDR3 comprises 14 residues. The V end was cut by 3 bases, the J end by 0 bases, with 6 bases between. Germline CDR1 WSHSY, CDR2 SAAADI. The CDR3 nucleotides are TGCGCCAGCAGTGACACAAGCTCTGGAAACACCATATATTTT. Protein: CASSDTSSGNTIYF.

Written as DNA, the CDR3 is TGTGCCAGCAGTCCCCAGGGTTCCGAGCAGTACTTC. This sequence encodes CASSPQGSEQYF. The chain has TRBV27 and TRBJ2-7; weak D call: TRBD1 (5 bases). The V gene's germline CDR1 is MNHEY and CDR2 SMNVEV (reference sequence). The germline V and J ends were trimmed by 5 bases and 6 bases, with 11 bases remaining between them. The CDR3 loop spans 12 amino acids.

This clone was seen a handful of times. The CDR3 loop reads CASSRLAGSSYNEQFF. For the CDR3, the DNA is TGTGCCAGTAGTAGACTAGCGGGGAGCTCCTACAATGAGCAGTTCTTC. V gene TRBV19 combines with J gene TRBJ2-1, with 11 bases that match TRBD2. The length of the CDR3 is 16 residues. V gave up 4 bases and J gave up 0 bases; unmatched junction bases: 2. Germline lookup yields CDR1 LNHDA and CDR2 SQIVND (reference sequence).

The count of this clone is one. V gene TRBV5-1 combines with J gene TRBJ2-1; D not resolved. Trimming took 2 bases from V and 8 from J, leaving 8 bases between them. This CDR3 comprises 12 residues. CDR1 is SGHRS and CDR2 is YFSETQ in the germline V gene. CDR3 sequence: CASSLRSDEQFF. The CDR3 DNA follows: TGCGCCAGCAGCTTAAGGAGTGATGAGCAGTTCTTC.

J is TRBJ2-5 and V is TRBV19; TRBD1 matches at 7 bases. CDR1 is LNHDA and CDR2 is SQIVND in the germline V gene (reference sequence). The V and J ends lost 0 bases and 2 bases, in that order; junction bases with no gene match: 6. The CDR3 runs 16 residues. CDR3 amino acids: CASSIDGAGGQETQYF. CDR3 DNA: TGTGCCAGTAGTATAGATGGGGCAGGGGGTCAAGAGACCCAGTACTTC.

Concerning this clone: Other DNA sequences in the same sample also yield this CDR3. The genes are TRBV19 and TRBJ2-7, with TRBD2 identical over 7 bases. The CDR3 extends over 16 amino acids. Germline trimming cut 3 bases from V and 4 bases from J; bases unmatched to any gene: 12. Germline loops: CDR1 LNHDA, CDR2 SQIVND (reference sequence). As DNA, the CDR3 is TGTGCCAGTAGTATTTTGGAGGGGCTAGCGGCATACGAGCAGTACTTC. It codes for CASSILEGLAAYEQYF.